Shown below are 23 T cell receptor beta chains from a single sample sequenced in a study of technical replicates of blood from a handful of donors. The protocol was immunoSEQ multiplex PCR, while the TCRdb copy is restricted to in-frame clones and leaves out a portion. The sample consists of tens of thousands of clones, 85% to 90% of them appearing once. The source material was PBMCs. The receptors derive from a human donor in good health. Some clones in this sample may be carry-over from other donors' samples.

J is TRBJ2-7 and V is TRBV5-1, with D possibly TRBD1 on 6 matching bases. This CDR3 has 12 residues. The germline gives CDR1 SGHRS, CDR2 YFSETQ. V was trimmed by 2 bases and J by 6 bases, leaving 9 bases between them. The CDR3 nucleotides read TGCGCCAGCAGCTTAGGACAGTCCGAGCAGTACTTC. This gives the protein CASSLGQSEQYF. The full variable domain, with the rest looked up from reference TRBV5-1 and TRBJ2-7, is KAGVTQTPRYLIKTRGQQVTLSCSPISGHRSVSWYQQTPGQGLQFLFEYFSETQRNKGNFPGRFSGRQFSNSRSEMNVSTLELGDSALYLCASSLGQSEQYFGPGTRLTVT.

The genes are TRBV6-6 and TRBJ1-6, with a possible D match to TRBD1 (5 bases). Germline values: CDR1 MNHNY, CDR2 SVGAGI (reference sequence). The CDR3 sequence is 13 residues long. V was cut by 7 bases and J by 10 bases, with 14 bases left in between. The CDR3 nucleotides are TGTGCCAGCAATACCCGGGACTTGTCACCCCTCCACTTT. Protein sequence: CASNTRDLSPLHF.

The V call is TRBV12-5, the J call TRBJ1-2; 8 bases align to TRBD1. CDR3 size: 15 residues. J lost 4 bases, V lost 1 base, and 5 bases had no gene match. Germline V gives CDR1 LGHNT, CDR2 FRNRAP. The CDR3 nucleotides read TGTGCTAGTGGTTTGGACCACGGACAGGGCTATGGCTACACCTTC. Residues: CASGLDHGQGYGYTF.

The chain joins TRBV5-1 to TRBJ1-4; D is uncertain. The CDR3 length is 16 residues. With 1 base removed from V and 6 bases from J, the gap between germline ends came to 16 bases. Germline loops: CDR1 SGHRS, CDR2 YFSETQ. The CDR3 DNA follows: TGCGCCAGCAGCTTGTGGGAGGCGTCGGGTGATGAAAAACTGTTTTTT. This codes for CASSLWEASGDEKLFF.

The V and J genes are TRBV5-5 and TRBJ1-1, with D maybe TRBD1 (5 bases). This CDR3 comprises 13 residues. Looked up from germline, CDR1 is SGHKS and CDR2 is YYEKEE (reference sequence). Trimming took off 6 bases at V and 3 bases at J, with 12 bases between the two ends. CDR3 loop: CASNQDSYTEAFF. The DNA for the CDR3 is TGTGCCAGCAACCAAGACAGTTACACTGAAGCTTTCTTT.

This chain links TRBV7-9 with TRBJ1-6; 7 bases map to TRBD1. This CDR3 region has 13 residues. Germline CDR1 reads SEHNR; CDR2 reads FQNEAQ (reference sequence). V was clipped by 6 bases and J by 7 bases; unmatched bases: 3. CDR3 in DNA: TGTGCCAGCAGGGGGACAGACAATTCACCCCTCCACTTT. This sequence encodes CASRGTDNSPLHF.

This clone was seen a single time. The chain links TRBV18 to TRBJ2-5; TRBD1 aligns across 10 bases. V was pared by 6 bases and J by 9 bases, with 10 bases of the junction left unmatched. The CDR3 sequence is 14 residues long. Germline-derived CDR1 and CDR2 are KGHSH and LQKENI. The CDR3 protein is CASSPAGQGVPQYF. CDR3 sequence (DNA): TGTGCCAGCTCGCCAGCTGGACAGGGGGTGCCCCAGTACTTC.

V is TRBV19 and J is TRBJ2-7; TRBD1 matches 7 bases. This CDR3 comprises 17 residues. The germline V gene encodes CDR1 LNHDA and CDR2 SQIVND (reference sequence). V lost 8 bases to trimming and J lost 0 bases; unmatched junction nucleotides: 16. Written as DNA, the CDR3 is TGTGCCAGTGCGAATCCGCATTGGGCAGGGGGCTCCTACGAGCAGTACTTC. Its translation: CASANPHWAGGSYEQYF.

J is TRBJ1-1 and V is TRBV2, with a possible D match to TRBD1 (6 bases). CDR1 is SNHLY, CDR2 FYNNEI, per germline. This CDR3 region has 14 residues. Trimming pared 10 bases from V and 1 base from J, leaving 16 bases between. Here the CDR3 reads CATLKQGPNTEAFF. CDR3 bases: TGTGCCACCCTAAAACAGGGACCGAACACTGAAGCTTTCTTT.

The CDR3 spells CASSLPLGVTNYGYTF. The CDR3 nucleotides read TGTGCCAGCAGCTTACCACTCGGTGTCACTAACTATGGCTACACCTTC. The chain uses TRBV7-2 and TRBJ1-2; the D is unclear. The V end lost 2 bases, the J end lost 0 bases, and 13 bases lay between the germline ends. This CDR3 is 16 amino acids long. Germline V gives CDR1 SGHTA, CDR2 FQGNSA. Full variable domain (outside the CDR3, taken from reference TRBV7-2 and TRBJ1-2): GAGVSQSPSNKVTEKGKDVELRCDPISGHTALYWYRQSLGQGLEFLIYFQGNSAPDKSGLPSDRFSAERTGGSVSTLTIQRTQQEDSAVYLCASSLPLGVTNYGYTFGSGTRLTVV.

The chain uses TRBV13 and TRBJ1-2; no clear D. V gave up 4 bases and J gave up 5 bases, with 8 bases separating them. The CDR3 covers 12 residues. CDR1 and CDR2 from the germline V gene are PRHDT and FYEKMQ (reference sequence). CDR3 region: CASSSRGYGYTF. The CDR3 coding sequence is TGTGCCAGCAGCTCCCGGGGATATGGCTACACCTTC.

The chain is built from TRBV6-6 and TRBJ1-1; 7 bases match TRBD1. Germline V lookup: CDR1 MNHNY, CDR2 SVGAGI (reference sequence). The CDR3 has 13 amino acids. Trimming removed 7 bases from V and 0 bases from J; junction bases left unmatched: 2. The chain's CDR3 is CASMTGLNTEAFF. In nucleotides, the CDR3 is TGTGCCAGCATGACAGGGCTGAACACTGAAGCTTTCTTT.

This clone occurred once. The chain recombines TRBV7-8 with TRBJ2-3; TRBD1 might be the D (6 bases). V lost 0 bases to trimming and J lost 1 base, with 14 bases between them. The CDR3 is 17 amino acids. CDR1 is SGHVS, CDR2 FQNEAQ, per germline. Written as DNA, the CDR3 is TGTGCCAGCAGCTTAGCGGTCAGGGGAGAGGGCACAGATACGCAGTATTTT. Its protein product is CASSLAVRGEGTDTQYF.

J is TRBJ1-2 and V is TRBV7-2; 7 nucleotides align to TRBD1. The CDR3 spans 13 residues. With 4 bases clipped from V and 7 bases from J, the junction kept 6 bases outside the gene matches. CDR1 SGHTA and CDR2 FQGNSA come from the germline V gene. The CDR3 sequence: CASSYRQGGGYTF. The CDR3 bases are TGTGCCAGCAGCTACCGACAGGGAGGTGGCTACACCTTC.

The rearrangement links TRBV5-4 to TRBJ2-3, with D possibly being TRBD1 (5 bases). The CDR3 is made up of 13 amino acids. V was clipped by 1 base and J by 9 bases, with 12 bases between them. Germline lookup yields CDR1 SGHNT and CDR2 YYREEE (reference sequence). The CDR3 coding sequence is TGTGCCAGCAGCTTGACCGTAGGGGCGACGCAGTATTTT. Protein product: CASSLTVGATQYF.

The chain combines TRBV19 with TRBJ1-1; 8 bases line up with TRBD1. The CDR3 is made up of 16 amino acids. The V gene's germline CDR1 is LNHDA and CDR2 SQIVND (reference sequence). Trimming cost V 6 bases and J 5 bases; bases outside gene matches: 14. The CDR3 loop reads CASRAGGPKTNTEAFF. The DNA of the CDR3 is TGTGCCAGTAGGGCAGGGGGCCCCAAGACGAATACTGAAGCTTTCTTT.

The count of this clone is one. The CDR3 DNA is TGTGCCAGCTCACCAAGCAGGGGTCTCTCTTACGAGCAGTACTTC. This encodes CASSPSRGLSYEQYF. The genes are TRBV18 and TRBJ2-7, with a weak D call TRBD1 (6 bases). Germline V gene sequence: CDR1 KGHSH, CDR2 LQKENI. The CDR3 contains 15 residues. Trimming took 2 bases from V and 4 from J, leaving 15 bases between them.

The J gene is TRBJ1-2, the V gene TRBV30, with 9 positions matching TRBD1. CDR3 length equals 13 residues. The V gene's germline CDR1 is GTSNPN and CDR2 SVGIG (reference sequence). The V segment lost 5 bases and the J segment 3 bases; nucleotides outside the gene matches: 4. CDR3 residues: CAWYRTGDYGYTF. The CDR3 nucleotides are TGTGCCTGGTACCGGACAGGGGACTATGGCTACACCTTC.

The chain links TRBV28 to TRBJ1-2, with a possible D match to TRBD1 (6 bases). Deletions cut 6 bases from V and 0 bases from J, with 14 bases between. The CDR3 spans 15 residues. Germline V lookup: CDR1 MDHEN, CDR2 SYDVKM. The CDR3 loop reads CASSPRTETNYGYTF. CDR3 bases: TGTGCCAGCAGCCCCCGGACAGAGACTAACTATGGCTACACCTTC.

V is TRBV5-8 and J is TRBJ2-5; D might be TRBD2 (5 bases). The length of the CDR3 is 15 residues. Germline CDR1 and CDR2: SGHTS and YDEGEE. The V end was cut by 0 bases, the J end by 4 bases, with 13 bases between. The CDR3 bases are TGTGCCAGCAGCTTGGCCGGGGTCCTGGGAGAGACCCAGTACTTC. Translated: CASSLAGVLGETQYF.

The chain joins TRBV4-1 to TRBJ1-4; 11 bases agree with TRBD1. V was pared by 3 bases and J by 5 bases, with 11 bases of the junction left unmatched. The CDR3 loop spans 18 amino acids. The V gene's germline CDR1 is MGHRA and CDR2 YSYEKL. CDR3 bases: TGCGCCAGCAGCCACCCGGCTGGACAGGGGGCCCGGAATGAAAAACTGTTTTTT. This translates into CASSHPAGQGARNEKLFF.

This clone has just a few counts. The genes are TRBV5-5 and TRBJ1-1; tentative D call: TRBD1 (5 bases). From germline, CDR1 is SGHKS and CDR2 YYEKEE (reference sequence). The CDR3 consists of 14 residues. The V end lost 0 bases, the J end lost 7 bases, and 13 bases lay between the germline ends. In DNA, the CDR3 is TGTGCCAGCAGCTTGGGGTTCGGGGGTTTTGAAGCTTTCTTT. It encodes CASSLGFGGFEAFF.

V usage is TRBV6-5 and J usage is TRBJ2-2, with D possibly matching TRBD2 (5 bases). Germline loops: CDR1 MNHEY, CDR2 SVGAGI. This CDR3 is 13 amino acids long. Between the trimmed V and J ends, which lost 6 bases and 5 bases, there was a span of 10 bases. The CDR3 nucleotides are TGTGCCAGCAGGGTGACTACGACCGGGGAGCTGTTTTTT. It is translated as CASRVTTTGELFF.